This is a list of T cell receptor beta chains from one sample in a study of siplizumab effects on memory and regulatory T cells. The method was immunoSEQ multiplex PCR; TCRdb's version includes in-frame clones alone and lacks a portion of them. The sample lists 70,000 to 95,000 clones, 93% occurring once. Sequenced sample: CD8+ T cells sorted from blood. The source is a human donor in good health. Both conserved end residues are part of each CDR3. D genes are given only for firm matches. Part of the rows lack a size; the others show once, few, many or a class for expanded clones.

19	TRBV21-1	NA	NA	TRBJ1-3	TGTGCCAGCAGCAAGGAAGACGCGTATGGGCAGAGCTCTGGAAACACCATATATTTT	CASSKEDAYGQSSGNTIYF
14	TRBV19	NA	NA	TRBJ2-5	TGTGCCAGTAGTATAGGGACCAGGGGAATTCGCGGATACTTC	CASSIGTRGIRGYF
15	TRBV5-1	NA	TRBD1	TRBJ1-1	TGCGCCAGCAGCTTGGAGGGGGACAGGGAGCCCCCGAACTTCTTT	CASSLEGDREPPNFF
17	TRBV4-1	once	TRBD1	TRBJ2-1	TGCGCCAGCAGCCAAGAAGGGGCAGGGGGCGGCTACAATGAGCAGTTCTTC	CASSQEGAGGGYNEQFF
13	TRBV30	NA	TRBD2	TRBJ2-3	TGTGCCTCTAGCGGGGGGGCCTCAGATACGCAGTATTTT	CASSGGASDTQYF
16	TRBV11-3	medium-sized	TRBD2	TRBJ2-1	TGTGCCAGCAGCTCCCGACTAGCAGGCTCCTACAATGAGCAGTTCTTC	CASSSRLAGSYNEQFF
15	TRBV7-9	once	TRBD1	TRBJ2-2	TGTGCCAGCAGCCCGACAGGGAAGAACACCGGGGAGCTGTTTTTT	CASSPTGKNTGELFF
14	TRBV5-8	once	NA	TRBJ2-7	TGTGCCAGCAGCCTTGGGACGTCTCCCTACGAGCAGTACTTC	CASSLGTSPYEQYF
14	TRBV9	once	NA	TRBJ2-3	TGTGCCAGCAGCGTAGCCTCTGGCACAGATACGCAGTATTTT	CASSVASGTDTQYF
15	TRBV19	NA	NA	TRBJ2-7	TGTGCCAGTAGTATAGCGGAGCAAACGTACGAAGGGCAGTACTTC	CASSIAEQTYEGQYF
15	TRBV5-1	NA	TRBD1	TRBJ2-1	TGCGCCAGCACCCCGGGACAGGGGGCAAGGGATGAGCAGTTCTTC	CASTPGQGARDEQFF
12	TRBV6-6	NA	NA	TRBJ1-1	TGTGCCAGCAGCAACCCGGGCGCTGAAGCTTTCTTT	CASSNPGAEAFF
14	TRBV30	once	TRBD1	TRBJ2-2	TGTGCCCGAGACAGGGGGCAAGGCACCGGGGAGCTGTTTTTT	CARDRGQGTGELFF
15	TRBV27	NA	TRBD1	TRBJ1-5	TGTGCCAGCAGTCAAGGGACAGGGGGTAAAGAGCCCCAGCATTTT	CASSQGTGGKEPQHF
15	TRBV13	NA	TRBD1	TRBJ1-2	TGTGCCAGCAGCTCAGGCAGGGGGTTTGCCTATGGCTACACCTTC	CASSSGRGFAYGYTF
13	TRBV4-1	NA	NA	TRBJ2-3	TGCGCCAGCAGCCCCCCAGAAACAGATACGCAGTATTTT	CASSPPETDTQYF
14	TRBV7-6	NA	NA	TRBJ1-6	TGTGCCAGCACCTTAAGCTCCTATAATTCACCCCTCCACTTT	CASTLSSYNSPLHF
17	TRBV4-1	NA	TRBD2	TRBJ2-7	TGCGCCAGCAGCCAAGATCTACTAGCGGGAGACTCCTACGAGCAGTACTTC	CASSQDLLAGDSYEQYF
16	TRBV7-6	NA	TRBD2	TRBJ2-1	TGTGCCAGCAGCCCAGTGACTAGCGGGAGTGACAATGAGCAGTTCTTC	CASSPVTSGSDNEQFF
15	TRBV9	NA	TRBD2	TRBJ2-7	TGTGCCAGCAGCCAGGGACTAGCGGGGTCCTACGAGCAGTACTTC	CASSQGLAGSYEQYF
13	TRBV30	NA	NA	TRBJ2-1	TGTGCCTGGAGTAAGGGGAGATACAATGAGCAGTTCTTC	CAWSKGRYNEQFF
14	TRBV15	NA	NA	TRBJ1-1	TGTGCCACCAGCACCGGACGGACGAACACTGAAGCTTTCTTT	CATSTGRTNTEAFF
15	TRBV30	NA	TRBD1	TRBJ1-1	TGTGCCTGGAGCGTAAGACAGGGGGCCCTCACTGAAGCTTTCTTT	CAWSVRQGALTEAFF
13	TRBV19	NA	NA	TRBJ1-1	TGTGCCAGTAGGCCTACAGAGAACACTGAAGCTTTCTTT	CASRPTENTEAFF
13	TRBV5-5	NA	NA	TRBJ2-2	TGTGCCAGCAGCATCGTCCAGGACCGGGAGCTGTTTTTT	CASSIVQDRELFF
16	TRBV4-2	NA	TRBD2	TRBJ2-3	TGTGCCAGCAGCCCCGGGACTAGTCGTAGCACAGATACGCAGTATTTT	CASSPGTSRSTDTQYF
14	TRBV10-3	NA	NA	TRBJ2-7	TGTGCCATCAGTGAGTCGACAGACTCCTACGAGCAGTACTTC	CAISESTDSYEQYF